A single sample is the source of the 29 T cell receptor beta chains below, sequenced in a study of T-cell memory formation after mild COVID-19. Using its own MiXCR run on the 5' RACE reads, TCRdb lists one record per CDR3 protein. The sample shows roughly 86,000 distinct CDR3 sequences, roughly 16% of them seen only once. Input material: PBMCs or a T cell subset sorted from them (not recorded which). Receptors originate from a man aged 18 to 35 who had mild COVID-19 (a few samples of this study predate the infection). Cell type and time point are not known.

The gene calls are TRBV15 and TRBJ1-6; D not certain. The ends were cut back, 1 base at V and 7 bases at J, with 2 bases in the middle. The CDR3 has 12 residues. From germline, CDR1 is LNHNV and CDR2 YYDKDF (reference sequence). The CDR3 reads CATSRGNSPLHF. The CDR3 nucleotides read TGTGCCACCAGCAGAGGGAATTCACCCCTCCACTTT.

This clonotype was found many times. The V and J genes are TRBV28 and TRBJ2-1, with D perhaps TRBD1 (5 bases). This CDR3 has 15 residues. CDR1 is MDHEN and CDR2 is SYDVKM in the germline V gene. V shed 3 bases and J shed 0 bases, with 9 bases lying between them. This chain's CDR3 is CASSFLTDSYNEQFF. CDR3 DNA sequence: TGTGCCAGCAGTTTTTTGACAGACTCCTACAATGAGCAGTTCTTC.

The gene calls are TRBV5-1 and TRBJ2-5; TRBD1 aligns across 7 bases. CDR1 and CDR2 (germline): SGHRS, YFSETQ. With V trimmed by 2 bases and J by 1 base, 14 bases remained unmatched. The CDR3 loop spans 18 amino acids. The CDR3 DNA sequence: TGCGCCAGCAGCTTTTACCCCGGGACAGAACATGTCCAAGAGACCCAGTACTTC. Translated, it gives CASSFYPGTEHVQETQYF. Supplemented by reference TRBV5-1 and TRBJ2-5, the full variable domain reads KAGVTQTPRYLIKTRGQQVTLSCSPISGHRSVSWYQQTPGQGLQFLFEYFSETQRNKGNFPGRFSGRQFSNSRSEMNVSTLELGDSALYLCASSFYPGTEHVQETQYFGPGTRLLVL.

This clonotype showed up many times. The chain recombines TRBV15 with TRBJ2-1; 10 bases match TRBD2. This CDR3 has 15 amino acids. With V trimmed by 5 bases and J by 8 bases, 9 bases remained unmatched. The germline gives CDR1 LNHNV, CDR2 YYDKDF (reference sequence). The CDR3 DNA sequence: TGTGCCACCAGCCTGCAGAGCGGGGGGGCCCATGAGCAGTTCTTC. Residues: CATSLQSGGAHEQFF.

This clonotype was seen only once. The rearrangement links TRBV11-2 to TRBJ1-1; 9 positions match TRBD1. The CDR3 extends over 14 amino acids. V was pared by 5 bases and J by 5 bases, with 6 bases of the junction left unmatched. Germline lookup yields CDR1 SGHAT and CDR2 FQNNGV. The CDR3, as DNA: TGTGCCAGCAGCGGGACAGGGAGGGGAACTGAAGCTTTCTTT. Translation gives CASSGTGRGTEAFF.

This sequence joins TRBV27 and TRBJ2-5; D gene ambiguous. Germline V gene lookup returns CDR1 MNHEY and CDR2 SMNVEV (reference sequence). Trimming stripped 8 bases from V and 0 bases from J, with 10 bases between. The CDR3 contains 13 residues. The CDR3 DNA is TGTGCCAGCTCCCCCGGGTACCAAGAGACCCAGTACTTC. It encodes CASSPGYQETQYF.

This clonotype has just a few counts. This chain links TRBV6-6 with TRBJ2-3, with 9 bases identical to TRBD2. CDR3 length: 13 amino acids. V shed 5 bases, J shed 5 bases, and the junction held 2 bases outside the gene matches. Germline-derived CDR1 and CDR2 are MNHNY and SVGAGI (reference sequence). The chain's CDR3 is CASSAGGEDTQYF. CDR3 nucleotide sequence: TGTGCCAGCAGTGCGGGGGGGGAAGATACGCAGTATTTT.

This sequence joins TRBV24-1 and TRBJ1-5, with 8 bases lining up with TRBD1. Germline V gene data show CDR1 as KGHDR and CDR2 as SFDVKD. V lost 3 bases and J lost 4; bases outside the gene matches: 7. The CDR3 length is 16 residues. In nucleotides, the CDR3 is TGTGCCACCAGTGATAAGACAGGGGTCAGGAATCAGCCCCAGCATTTT. The encoded protein is CATSDKTGVRNQPQHF.

This clonotype appeared a few times. The CDR3, as DNA: TGTGCCAGCAGTTTAGTAGTCGGGGCTAGCGGGGATGGGACCCAGTACTTC. It encodes CASSLVVGASGDGTQYF. The gene calls are TRBV12-3 or TRBV12-4 and TRBJ2-5; 9 bases agree with TRBD2. Losses at the gene ends were 1 base for V and 7 bases for J; bases not matched to a gene: 13. The length of the CDR3 is 17 residues.

The chain combines TRBV13 with TRBJ2-7, with D perhaps TRBD2 (6 bases). The CDR3 is 14 amino acids. Germline V lookup: CDR1 PRHDT, CDR2 FYEKMQ (reference sequence). The V end lost 4 bases, the J end lost 2 bases, and 12 bases lay between the germline ends. The DNA of the CDR3 is TGTGCCAGCAGCTCGGGAGTGCCAACCTACGAGCAGTACTTC. It translates to CASSSGVPTYEQYF.

The V gene is TRBV4-1, the J gene TRBJ2-5, with 8 bases fitting TRBD1. The germline V gene has CDR1 MGHRA and CDR2 YSYEKL. CDR3 size: 14 residues. The V segment lost 4 bases and the J segment 4 bases; nucleotides outside the gene matches: 5. In DNA, the CDR3 is TGCGCCAGCAGCCCCCAGGGGGCGGGAGAGACCCAGTACTTC. Protein sequence: CASSPQGAGETQYF.

J is TRBJ1-4 and V is TRBV4-1; no clear D gene. Germline CDR1 and CDR2: MGHRA and YSYEKL. The CDR3 runs 18 residues. V was shortened by 0 bases and J by 1 base, with 15 bases between the two germline ends. CDR3: CASSQDNGNRETNEKLFF. The CDR3 DNA reads as TGCGCCAGCAGCCAAGATAACGGTAATCGGGAAACTAATGAAAAACTGTTTTTT.

The chain has TRBV2 and TRBJ1-5, with D unclear. V was pared by 4 bases and J by 3 bases, with 13 bases between. Germline V CDR1 and CDR2: SNHLY, FYNNEI. The CDR3 runs to 15 residues. The CDR3 sequence: CASSVSGDINQPQHF. In DNA form, the CDR3 reads TGTGCCAGCAGTGTGTCAGGCGATATCAATCAGCCCCAGCATTTT.

This clonotype showed up just a few times. This chain joins TRBV3-1 and TRBJ1-1; 10 positions match TRBD1. Trimming removed 4 bases from V and 6 bases from J; junction bases left unmatched: 5. Germline-derived CDR1 and CDR2 are LGHDT and YNNKEL (reference sequence). This CDR3 has 14 amino acids. CDR3 region: CASSPLGTGAEAFF. CDR3 bases: TGTGCCAGCAGCCCACTTGGGACAGGGGCTGAAGCTTTCTTT.

This clonotype was detected a few times. The rearrangement joins TRBV7-9 to TRBJ1-6; D not resolved. This CDR3 comprises 13 residues. The germline V gene encodes CDR1 SEHNR and CDR2 FQNEAQ (reference sequence). V shed 7 bases and J shed 3 bases, with 7 bases lying between them. The CDR3 sequence is CASMPSYNSPLHF. The CDR3 nucleotides are TGTGCCAGCATGCCCAGCTATAATTCACCCCTCCACTTT.

This clonotype was picked up a small number of times. The chain combines TRBV6-5 with TRBJ2-1; 16 nucleotides agree with TRBD2. Germline CDR1 is MNHEY and CDR2 is SVGAGI. This CDR3 has 16 amino acids. J gave up 8 bases and V 5 bases, and 6 bases lay outside the gene matches. CDR3 coding DNA: TGTGCCAGCAGTGGGACTAGCGGGGGGGTTGTAGATGAGCAGTTCTTC. Residues: CASSGTSGGVVDEQFF.

This clonotype came up a few times. The chain employs TRBV12-3 or TRBV12-4 and TRBJ2-3; the D is unclear. V was shortened by 2 bases and J by 4 bases, with 10 bases between the two germline ends. The CDR3 totals 14 residues. The CDR3 DNA reads TGTGCCAGCAGTTTAAATAGACGCCCAGATACGCAGTATTTT. Protein product: CASSLNRRPDTQYF.

The gene calls are TRBV2 and TRBJ1-5; 7 bases agree with TRBD1. V lost 5 bases, J lost 5 bases, and 15 bases stayed unmatched. The CDR3 totals 17 residues. The germline gives CDR1 SNHLY, CDR2 FYNNEI. In nucleotides, the CDR3 is TGTGCCAGCAGTCAGTCAGGGGGAGGACAGCCTTATCAGCCCCAGCATTTT. It codes for CASSQSGGGQPYQPQHF.

The rearrangement uses TRBV27 and TRBJ2-1, with a tentative D call TRBD2 (5 bases). There are 12 residues in the CDR3. V lost 2 bases to trimming and J lost 8 bases, with 7 bases between them. Per the germline V gene, CDR1 is MNHEY and CDR2 is SMNVEV (reference sequence). Here the CDR3 reads CASSLRGYEQFF. CDR3 in DNA: TGTGCCAGCAGTTTACGAGGGTATGAGCAGTTCTTC.

This clonotype turned up a few times. The chain joins TRBV27 to TRBJ2-7; 7 nucleotides agree with TRBD1. Germline lookup yields CDR1 MNHEY and CDR2 SMNVEV (reference sequence). V lost 5 bases to trimming and J lost 6 bases; unmatched junction nucleotides: 10. The CDR3 length is 14 residues. The CDR3 sequence: CASSAQGSYGEQYF. CDR3 nucleotide sequence: TGTGCCAGCAGTGCACAGGGGAGCTATGGCGAGCAGTACTTC.

CDR3 sequence reads: CASSYSRWETEAFF. In DNA form, the CDR3 reads TGTGCCAGCAGTTACTCCCGTTGGGAGACTGAAGCTTTCTTT. J is TRBJ1-1 and V is TRBV6-2 or TRBV6-3; D gene unclear. This CDR3 comprises 14 residues. V lost 0 bases and J lost 5, with 10 bases in between. The germline gives CDR1 MNHEY, CDR2 SVGEGT.

In this sample, this clonotype turned up many times. The chain carries TRBV9 and TRBJ2-2, with 7 bases identical to TRBD2. The V gene end was trimmed by 0 bases and the J gene end by 11 bases; junction bases not matched to a gene: 1. The CDR3 is 12 residues long. Germline V lookup: CDR1 SGDLS, CDR2 YYNGEE. The CDR3 DNA reads TGTGCCAGCAGCGTAGCGGGGGGAGAGCTGTTTTTT. Its protein product is CASSVAGGELFF.

The rearrangement links TRBV7-6 to TRBJ1-1, with a tentative D call TRBD1 (5 bases). The V end was cut by 0 bases, the J end by 11 bases, with 19 bases between. CDR1 SGHVS and CDR2 FNYEAQ come from the germline V gene. The CDR3 length is 15 residues. The CDR3 bases are TGTGCCAGCAGCTTAGCGCAGGGACGGTTGGCAGAGGCTTTCTTT. Translated: CASSLAQGRLAEAFF.

V is TRBV19 and J is TRBJ1-2; the match to TRBD1 covers 8 bases. Germline CDR1 reads LNHDA; CDR2 reads SQIVND (reference sequence). The CDR3 runs to 14 residues. V dropped 3 bases and J dropped 6; count of bases not matched to a gene: 6. The CDR3 coding sequence is TGTGCCAGTAGTATGGACAGGGAAATGGATGGCTACACCTTC. Encoded protein: CASSMDREMDGYTF.

This clonotype was counted between two and nine times. The rearrangement uses TRBV12-3 or TRBV12-4 and TRBJ2-3; 7 nucleotides align to TRBD2. The CDR3 length is 15 residues. With V trimmed by 3 bases and J by 3 bases, 6 bases remained unmatched. CDR3 DNA: TGTGCCAGCAGTTTCGGGCGGGGGAGGACAGATACGCAGTATTTT. Amino acid sequence: CASSFGRGRTDTQYF.

This clonotype was observed at least ten times. The chain combines TRBV4-1 with TRBJ2-2; no clear D. V was trimmed by 3 bases and J by 3 bases, leaving 5 bases between them. Germline lookup yields CDR1 MGHRA and CDR2 YSYEKL. This CDR3 has 13 amino acids. Here the CDR3 DNA reads TGCGCCAGCAGCCAGGCCTACACCGGGGAGCTGTTTTTT. It is translated as CASSQAYTGELFF.

This clonotype rates as medium-sized. This chain's CDR3 is CASSPGQTEAFF. The CDR3 DNA follows: TGTGCCAGCAGCCCCGGACAAACTGAAGCTTTCTTT. V is TRBV7-9 and J is TRBJ1-1, with D possibly being TRBD1 (5 bases). This CDR3 has 12 residues. Looked up from germline, CDR1 is SEHNR and CDR2 is FQNEAQ (reference sequence). The V and J ends lost 5 bases and 5 bases respectively, with 9 bases between them.

V and J are TRBV27 and TRBJ2-2, with TRBD1 as a possible D gene (6 bases). This CDR3 is built from 15 residues. The V end lost 6 bases, the J end lost 1 base, and 12 bases lay between the germline ends. Germline CDR1 reads MNHEY; CDR2 reads SMNVEV (reference sequence). The CDR3 coding sequence is TGTGCCAGCAGCTGGGGGCAGGGGAACACCGGGGAGCTGTTTTTT. Protein: CASSWGQGNTGELFF.

This clonotype was counted ten times or more. This chain uses TRBV7-8 with TRBJ2-7; D could derive from TRBD1 or TRBD2 (5 bases each). From germline, CDR1 is SGHVS and CDR2 FQNEAQ. V shed 5 bases and J shed 2 bases, with 13 bases lying between them. The CDR3 totals 14 residues. The DNA for the CDR3 is TGTGCCAGCAGCGCCGGGACCTCTCCCTACGAGCAGTACGTC. Translated: CASSAGTSPYEQYV.